The 9 T cell receptor beta chains listed next were all sequenced from one sample in a study of cytomegalovirus exposure and HLA in healthy donors. Primers: 60 Vbeta forward and 13 Jbeta reverse. The assay was immunoSEQ multiplex PCR, and TCRdb's table has in-frame clones only and misses some. The sample carries under 200,000 clones, approximately 86% recorded once. Sequencing was done on a sample of PBMCs. Source of these receptors: a woman aged 30 to 39 in good health and CMV-seronegative.

The CDR3 sequence is CSGMRSGGVNEQFF. The CDR3 nucleotides are TGCAGCGGCATGCGTAGCGGGGGGGTCAATGAGCAGTTCTTC. The rearrangement joins TRBV29-1 to TRBJ2-1, with 11 bases lining up with TRBD2. Per germline, CDR1 SQVTM and CDR2 ANQGSEA. The CDR3 runs 14 residues. After removal of 7 bases from V and 6 bases from J, the junction contained 8 bases not matched to a gene.

Details on this clone: Other DNA sequences from this sample encode an identical CDR3 as well. The chain is built from TRBV30 and TRBJ2-7; D is uncertain. Trimming stripped 1 base from V and 3 bases from J, with 4 bases between. In germline, CDR1 is GTSNPN, CDR2 SVGIG (reference sequence). The CDR3 totals 11 residues. The CDR3 bases are TGTGCCTGGAGTGGTCTCTACGAGCAGTACTTC. Its translation: CAWSGLYEQYF.

This chain uses TRBV5-1 with TRBJ2-1; D is perhaps TRBD1 (6 bases). V was pared by 2 bases and J by 2 bases, with 11 bases between. The CDR3 contains 15 residues. Germline V lookup: CDR1 SGHRS, CDR2 YFSETQ. DNA of the CDR3: TGCGCCAGCAGCTTTACAGGGATCGCCTACAATGAGCAGTTCTTC. This sequence encodes CASSFTGIAYNEQFF.

This chain joins TRBV30 and TRBJ2-7; 9 bases are shared with TRBD1. From germline, CDR1 is GTSNPN and CDR2 SVGIG (reference sequence). The V gene end was trimmed by 4 bases and the J gene end by 6 bases; junction bases not matched to a gene: 7. This CDR3 has 13 residues. The CDR3 protein is CAWNRDRAAEQYF. As DNA, the CDR3 is TGTGCCTGGAACCGGGACAGGGCGGCCGAGCAGTACTTC.

The chain carries TRBV6-1 and TRBJ2-1; 7 bases match TRBD1. The junction had 9 bases not matched to a gene; V was cut back by 6 bases and J by 7 bases. CDR1 is MNHNS, CDR2 SASEGT, per germline. The CDR3 totals 14 residues. The CDR3 coding sequence is TGTGCCAGCAGATTAGGGCCAGGGGGAAATGAGCAGTTCTTC. This sequence encodes CASRLGPGGNEQFF.

The chain is built from TRBV2 and TRBJ2-7, with D tentatively TRBD1 (6 bases). With 8 bases removed from V and 4 bases from J, the gap between germline ends came to 18 bases. The germline CDR1 and CDR2 sequences are SNHLY and FYNNEI. The length of the CDR3 is 14 residues. In DNA, the CDR3 is TGTGCCAGCGCTTGGCAGGGGTGGGGATACGAGCAGTACTTC. This gives the protein CASAWQGWGYEQYF.

The CDR3, as DNA: TGTGCCAGCAGCCCGCCAGGGCCCGGCAATGAGCAGTTCTTC. Its protein is CASSPPGPGNEQFF. The chain couples TRBV4-2 to TRBJ2-1; D possibly corresponds to TRBD1 (5 bases). The V end lost 4 bases, the J end lost 6 bases, and 13 bases lay between the germline ends. Germline values: CDR1 LGHNA, CDR2 YNFKEQ. The CDR3 consists of 14 residues.

The chain carries TRBV6-6 and TRBJ2-1, with D possibly being TRBD2 (5 bases). The CDR3 has 16 residues. V lost 2 bases, J lost 7 bases, and 18 bases lay in between. The V gene's germline CDR1 is MNHNY and CDR2 SVGAGI (reference sequence). DNA of the CDR3: TGTGCCAGCAGTTACAACCCTCTCTCGGGCGGGAATGAGCAGTTCTTC. Protein sequence: CASSYNPLSGGNEQFF.

The rearrangement joins TRBV6-1 to TRBJ1-3, with 8 bases lining up with TRBD1. The germline V gene has CDR1 MNHNS and CDR2 SASEGT. The CDR3 has 16 residues. V was clipped by 0 bases and J by 4 bases; unmatched bases: 5. The CDR3, as DNA: TGTGCCAGCAGTGAAGCGCGCAGGGGGCGAGGAAACACCATATATTTT. This translates into CASSEARRGRGNTIYF.